The rows below give T cell receptor beta chains drawn from one sample of a study of shared clonotypes between healthy human individuals. Here immunoSEQ multiplex PCR was the method, and the copy in TCRdb shows in-frame clones only, minus some. The sample lists approximately 2,200,000 clones; about 92% were seen once. Sequenced sample: naive CD8+ T cells from PBMCs. The receptors were gathered from a man younger than 35 in good health. Some clones in this sample may be carry-over from other donors' samples. Each CDR3 is given with its conserved first and last residue. The D gene is left open where the match is weak. Expanded clones get a size class; other rows say once, few or many, or leave the size out.

D,J,V,size,CDR3,DNA
.,TRBJ2-6,TRBV9,once,CASSVGTRDWTFPSGANVLTF,TGTGCCAGCAGCGTAGGTACACGGGATTGGACATTCCCTTCTGGGGCCAACGTCCTGACTTTC
.,TRBJ1-1,TRBV4-1,.,CASSQVSTANTEAFF,TGCGCCAGCAGCCAAGTATCCACAGCAAACACTGAAGCTTTCTTT
TRBD1,TRBJ1-2,TRBV12-5,.,CASGRPNRGGYTF,TGTGCTAGTGGCCGACCAAACAGGGGTGGCTACACCTTC
.,TRBJ2-7,TRBV4-2,.,CASSQVSAVEQYF,TGTGCCAGCAGCCAAGTATCCGCCGTTGAGCAGTACTTC
.,TRBJ2-2,TRBV25-1,.,CASKPRQVGSNTGELFF,TGTGCCAGCAAACCACGGCAGGTCGGGTCGAACACCGGGGAGCTGTTTTTT
.,TRBJ2-7,TRBV14,.,CASSLTGYYEQYF,TGTGCCAGCAGCCTTACAGGGTACTACGAGCAGTACTTC
.,TRBJ2-7,TRBV5-4,.,CASSATSYEQYF,TGTGCCAGCAGCGCCACTAGCTACGAGCAGTACTTC
.,TRBJ1-2,TRBV7-9,once,CASSLALAGTKTF,TGTGCCAGCAGCTTAGCTTTAGCCGGGACGAAAACCTTC
TRBD2,TRBJ2-1,TRBV4-1,.,CASSHPGGGGRSEQFF,TGCGCCAGCAGCCACCCCGGCGGGGGGGGGAGGAGTGAGCAGTTCTTC
.,TRBJ2-1,TRBV7-9,.,CASILGGQGEQFF,TGTGCCAGCATCTTGGGTGGACAAGGTGAGCAGTTCTTC
.,TRBJ2-7,TRBV15,.,CATSEGNEQYF,TGTGCCACCTCCGAGGGGAACGAGCAGTACTTC
.,TRBJ2-1,TRBV7-8,.,CASSVFRQGGQFF,TGTGCCAGCAGCGTCTTCAGACAGGGAGGGCAGTTCTTC
.,TRBJ2-2,TRBV19,.,CASSLRGVSGELFF,TGTGCCAGTAGTTTGCGGGGAGTTTCCGGGGAGCTGTTTTTT
TRBD2,TRBJ2-1,TRBV18,.,CASSPLRLSGRVTGEQFF,TGTGCCAGCTCACCCCTACGTCTGAGCGGGAGAGTAACGGGTGAGCAGTTCTTC
.,TRBJ2-7,TRBV27,.,CASSYGQTYEQYF,TGTGCCAGCAGTTATGGACAGACTTACGAGCAGTACTTC
.,TRBJ1-1,TRBV6-1,.,CASSEPRDSHLNAFF,TGTGCCAGCAGTGAACCTCGGGACTCTCACTTGAATGCTTTCTTT
.,TRBJ2-1,TRBV19,.,CASGNPGRQFF,TGTGCCAGTGGAAACCCAGGGCGGCAGTTCTTC
TRBD1,TRBJ2-7,TRBV6-1,.,CASSVFGQVTYEQYF,TGTGCCAGCAGCGTTTTCGGACAGGTCACCTACGAGCAGTACTTC
TRBD2,TRBJ2-7,TRBV30,.,CAWSPHREGRPEQYF,TGTGCCTGGAGTCCCCACCGGGAGGGTAGGCCCGAGCAGTACTTC
.,TRBJ1-5,TRBV19,.,CASSIGGFAGNQPQHF,TGTGCCAGTAGTATAGGAGGGTTCGCGGGCAATCAGCCCCAGCATTTT
.,TRBJ2-2,TRBV21-1,.,CASSSGTGDTGELFF,TGTGCCAGCAGCTCCGGGACAGGGGACACCGGGGAGCTGTTTTTT
.,TRBJ2-7,TRBV7-9,.,CASMMGAYEQYF,TGTGCCAGCATGATGGGTGCCTACGAGCAGTACTTC
.,TRBJ2-2,TRBV29-1,.,CSVFSLANTGELFF,TGCAGCGTTTTTTCACTCGCGAACACCGGGGAGCTGTTTTTT
.,TRBJ2-3,TRBV13,.,CASSTRGVRADTQYF,TGTGCCAGCAGCACGAGAGGGGTTAGGGCAGATACGCAGTATTTT
TRBD1,TRBJ2-7,TRBV7-9,.,CASSHGTVVNYEQYF,TGTGCCAGCAGCCACGGGACAGTAGTCAACTACGAGCAGTACTTC
.,TRBJ2-7,TRBV29-1,.,CSVETAYMGFREQYF,TGCAGCGTTGAAACCGCCTATATGGGTTTTCGGGAGCAGTACTTC
.,TRBJ1-3,TRBV7-9,.,CASSPIVEGGNTIYF,TGTGCCAGCAGCCCCATAGTGGAGGGAGGAAACACCATATATTTT
TRBD1,TRBJ2-3,TRBV9,.,CASSVTGEPTDTQYF,TGTGCCAGCAGCGTTACAGGGGAACCCACAGATACGCAGTATTTT
.,TRBJ2-2,TRBV4-1,.,CASSPQGKDSLNTGELFF,TGCGCCAGCAGCCCCCAGGGAAAGGACTCACTGAACACCGGGGAGCTGTTTTTT
TRBD2,TRBJ2-3,TRBV7-2,.,CASSSRLAGRTDTQYF,TGTGCCAGCAGTTCCCGACTAGCGGGACGCACAGATACGCAGTATTTT
.,TRBJ1-4,TRBV9,.,CASSAAATNEKLFF,TGTGCCAGCAGCGCCGCTGCAACTAATGAAAAACTGTTTTTT
TRBD1,TRBJ2-1,TRBV7-3,.,CASSLAGQGRHEQFF,TGTGCCAGCAGCTTAGCGGGACAGGGCCGGCATGAGCAGTTCTTC
TRBD2,TRBJ2-7,TRBV28,.,CASSPTGTSRAYEQYF,TGTGCCAGCAGTCCTACCGGGACTAGCAGAGCCTACGAGCAGTACTTC
TRBD1,TRBJ1-2,TRBV27,.,CASSFQDTGVYGYTF,TGTGCCAGCAGTTTCCAGGACACAGGGGTCTATGGCTACACCTTC
.,TRBJ1-5,TRBV2,.,CASSRVANQPQHF,TGTGCCAGCAGTCGAGTAGCCAATCAGCCCCAGCATTTT
TRBD1,TRBJ2-5,TRBV4-1,.,CASSQDPGTGGQETQYF,TGCGCCAGCAGCCAAGATCCTGGGACAGGGGGCCAAGAGACCCAGTACTTC
.,TRBJ1-1,TRBV6-5,.,CASSYSTGSAEAFF,TGTGCCAGCAGTTACTCGACAGGATCCGCTGAAGCTTTCTTT
TRBD2,TRBJ2-3,TRBV15,.,CATALSGRSTDTQYF,TGTGCCACCGCGCTGAGCGGGAGAAGCACAGATACGCAGTATTTT
TRBD2,TRBJ2-7,TRBV6-5,.,CASSSPSREGFKEQYF,TGTGCCAGCAGTTCCCCCTCGCGGGAGGGCTTTAAGGAGCAGTACTTC
TRBD2,TRBJ2-2,TRBV5-4,.,CASSFGTSGSFHTGELFF,TGTGCCAGCAGCTTCGGAACTAGCGGGAGTTTTCACACCGGGGAGCTGTTTTTT
.,TRBJ2-7,TRBV5-4,.,CASSLALATYEQYF,TGTGCCAGCAGCTTGGCCCTAGCTACCTACGAGCAGTACTTC
.,TRBJ2-2,TRBV9,.,CASSVAVRETGELFF,TGTGCCAGCAGCGTAGCCGTCCGGGAGACCGGGGAGCTGTTTTTT
.,TRBJ2-1,TRBV28,.,CAINPRGQVMGRDEQFF,TGTGCCATCAACCCCCGGGGACAGGTCATGGGGAGGGATGAGCAGTTCTTC
TRBD1,TRBJ1-1,TRBV4-2,.,CASSQQRGQGVAFF,TGTGCCAGCAGCCAACAGCGGGGACAGGGGGTGGCTTTCTTT
TRBD2,TRBJ2-1,TRBV29-1,.,CSLLGLAGGGNEQFF,TGCAGCCTGCTCGGACTAGCGGGAGGAGGCAATGAGCAGTTCTTC
.,TRBJ2-5,TRBV19,.,CASSPRTAQETQYF,TGTGCCAGTAGTCCCCGGACAGCCCAAGAGACCCAGTACTTC
.,TRBJ2-5,TRBV2,.,CASRGAGTQAKIHIMTQYF,TGTGCCAGCAGAGGGGCGGGCACCCAGGCCAAGATTCATATTATGACCCAGTACTTC
.,TRBJ2-3,TRBV5-1,.,CASNGLGVVLGTDTQYF,TGCGCCAGCAACGGTTTAGGGGTAGTTCTCGGCACAGATACGCAGTATTTT
.,TRBJ2-5,TRBV5-1,.,CASSLADPAAWETQYF,TGCGCCAGCAGCTTGGCAGACCCGGCCGCCTGGGAGACCCAGTACTTC
.,TRBJ2-4,TRBV9,.,CASSVGGLDKNIQYF,TGTGCCAGCAGCGTAGGGGGGCTGGATAAAAACATTCAGTACTTC
.,TRBJ2-4,TRBV4-1,.,CASSQDTVVEAIQYF,TGCGCCAGCAGCCAAGATACGGTGGTGGAGGCCATTCAGTACTTC
TRBD1,TRBJ1-2,TRBV13,.,CASSPRGQNYGYTF,TGTGCCAGCAGCCCCCGGGGACAGAACTATGGCTACACCTTC
.,TRBJ2-7,TRBV25-1,.,CASVSSYEQYF,TGTGCCAGTGTGAGCTCCTACGAGCAGTACTTC
.,TRBJ1-5,TRBV5-6,.,CASSLKLSNQPQHF,TGTGCCAGCAGCTTAAAGTTGAGCAATCAGCCCCAGCATTTT